Described below is a single T cell receptor (beta chain) sequence and its context. The antigen remains undetermined. The sample is drawn from a study of cytotoxic CD8 clonotypes in ibrutinib-treated CLL. Notes on the study in general: At ibrutinib response, clonality increased, and at progression it declined back toward baseline.

The germline gives CDR1 SGHDT, CDR2 YYEEEE. The ends were cut back, 6 bases at V and 5 bases at J, with 18 bases in the middle. CDR3 length: 14 amino acids. The assay was immunoSEQ multiplex PCR, and TCRdb's table has in-frame clones only and misses some. The sample records 110,000 to 150,000 clones, 79% being singletons. The material was PBMCs, obtained after 12 months of ibrutinib treatment. The chain is built from TRBV5-6 and TRBJ2-7; D might be TRBD2 (6 bases). This sequence was found in a human donor with chronic lymphocytic leukemia. The CDR3 DNA reads as TGTGCCAGCACTCGGACCCGGACTATGCACGAGCAGTACTTC. This codes for CASTRTRTMHEQYF.